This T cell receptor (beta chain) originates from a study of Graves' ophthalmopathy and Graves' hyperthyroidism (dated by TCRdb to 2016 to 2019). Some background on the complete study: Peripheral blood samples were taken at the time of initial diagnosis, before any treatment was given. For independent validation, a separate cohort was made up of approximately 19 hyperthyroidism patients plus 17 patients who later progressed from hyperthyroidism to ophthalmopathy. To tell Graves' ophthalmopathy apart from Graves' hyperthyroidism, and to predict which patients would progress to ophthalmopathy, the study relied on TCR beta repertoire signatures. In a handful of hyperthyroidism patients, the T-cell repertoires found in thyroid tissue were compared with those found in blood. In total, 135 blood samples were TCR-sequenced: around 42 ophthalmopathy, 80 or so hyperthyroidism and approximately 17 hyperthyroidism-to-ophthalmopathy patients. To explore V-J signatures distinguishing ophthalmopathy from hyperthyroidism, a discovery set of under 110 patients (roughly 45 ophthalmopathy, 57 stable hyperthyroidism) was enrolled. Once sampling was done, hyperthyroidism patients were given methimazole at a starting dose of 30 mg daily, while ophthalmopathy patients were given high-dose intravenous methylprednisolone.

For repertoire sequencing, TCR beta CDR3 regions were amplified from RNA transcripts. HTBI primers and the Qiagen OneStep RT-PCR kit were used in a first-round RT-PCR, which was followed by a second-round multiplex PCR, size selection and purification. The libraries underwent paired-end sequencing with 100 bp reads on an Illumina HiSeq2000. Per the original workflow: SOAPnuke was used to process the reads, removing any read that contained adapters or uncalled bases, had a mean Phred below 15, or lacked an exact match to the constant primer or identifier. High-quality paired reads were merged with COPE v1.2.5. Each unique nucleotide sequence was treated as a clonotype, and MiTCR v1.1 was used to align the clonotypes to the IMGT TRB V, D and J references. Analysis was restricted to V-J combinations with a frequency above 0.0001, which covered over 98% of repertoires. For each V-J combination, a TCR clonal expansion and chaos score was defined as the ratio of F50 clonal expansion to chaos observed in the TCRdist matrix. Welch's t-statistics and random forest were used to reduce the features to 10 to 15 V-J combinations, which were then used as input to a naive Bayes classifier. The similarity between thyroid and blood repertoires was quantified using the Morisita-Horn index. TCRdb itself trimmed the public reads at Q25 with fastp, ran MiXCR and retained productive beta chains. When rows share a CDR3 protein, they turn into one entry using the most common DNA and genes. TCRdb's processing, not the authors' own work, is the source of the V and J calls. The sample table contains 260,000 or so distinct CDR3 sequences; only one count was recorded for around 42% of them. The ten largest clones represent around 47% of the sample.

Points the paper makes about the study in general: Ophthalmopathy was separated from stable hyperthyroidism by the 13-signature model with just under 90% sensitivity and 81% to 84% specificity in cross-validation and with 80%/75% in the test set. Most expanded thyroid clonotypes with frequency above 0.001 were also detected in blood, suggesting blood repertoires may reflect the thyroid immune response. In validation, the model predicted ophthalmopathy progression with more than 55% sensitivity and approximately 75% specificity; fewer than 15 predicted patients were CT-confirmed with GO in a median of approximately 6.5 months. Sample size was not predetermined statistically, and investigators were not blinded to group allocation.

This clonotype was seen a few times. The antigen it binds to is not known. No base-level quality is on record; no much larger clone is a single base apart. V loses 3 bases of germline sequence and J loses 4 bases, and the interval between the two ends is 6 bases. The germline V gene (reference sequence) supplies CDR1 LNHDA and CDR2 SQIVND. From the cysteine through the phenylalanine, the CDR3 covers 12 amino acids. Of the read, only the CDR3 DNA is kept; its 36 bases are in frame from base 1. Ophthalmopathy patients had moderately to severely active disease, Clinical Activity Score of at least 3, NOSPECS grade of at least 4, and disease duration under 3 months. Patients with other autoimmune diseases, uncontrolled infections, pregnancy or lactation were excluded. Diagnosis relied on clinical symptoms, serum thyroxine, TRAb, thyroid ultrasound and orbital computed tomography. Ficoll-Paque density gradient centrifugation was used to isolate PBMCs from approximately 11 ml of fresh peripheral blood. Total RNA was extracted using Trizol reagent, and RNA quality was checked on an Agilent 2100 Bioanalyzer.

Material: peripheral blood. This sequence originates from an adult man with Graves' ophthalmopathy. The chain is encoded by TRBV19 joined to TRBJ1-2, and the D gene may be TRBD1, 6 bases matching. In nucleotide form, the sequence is TGTGCCAGTAGTATGACAGGCTATGGCTACACCTTC. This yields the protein CASSMTGYGYTF.